The 14 T cell receptor beta chains below all came from one sample that was sequenced in a study of cytomegalovirus exposure and HLA in healthy donors. The PCR made use of 60 Vbeta and 13 Jbeta primers. Some clones are missing from TCRdb's copy, which holds only in-frame ones; the method was immunoSEQ multiplex PCR. The data contain tens of thousands of clones, 80% of them singletons. The specimen sequenced was PBMCs. The receptors come from a male donor in good health and CMV-seronegative.

This chain joins TRBV4-1 and TRBJ1-2; tentatively, D is TRBD1 (5 bases). The CDR3 extends over 12 amino acids. Germline V gives CDR1 MGHRA, CDR2 YSYEKL. V dropped 7 bases and J dropped 3 bases, with 9 bases sitting between them. CDR3 loop: CASKGSYYGYTF. CDR3 DNA: TGCGCCAGCAAGGGGTCTTACTATGGCTACACCTTC.

The chain has TRBV6-5 and TRBJ2-7; D is perhaps TRBD1 (6 bases). Germline-derived CDR1 and CDR2 are MNHEY and SVGAGI. V gave up 4 bases and J gave up 9 bases, with 16 bases separating them. This CDR3 contains 13 residues. The CDR3, as DNA: TGTGCCAGCAGTTCCCCCAGACCAGGGGCGCAGTACTTC. Its translation is CASSSPRPGAQYF.

The V call is TRBV18, the J call TRBJ2-7, with TRBD1 identical over 7 bases. CDR1 KGHSH and CDR2 LQKENI come from the germline V gene. Losses at the gene ends were 6 bases for V and 0 bases for J; bases not matched to a gene: 8. This CDR3 region has 15 residues. The CDR3 spells CASSYGTVSSYEQYF. The DNA for the CDR3 is TGTGCCAGCTCCTACGGGACAGTGAGCTCCTACGAGCAGTACTTC.

V is TRBV30 and J is TRBJ2-2; D perhaps matches TRBD2 (6 bases). This CDR3 comprises 17 residues. Germline loops: CDR1 GTSNPN, CDR2 SVGIG (reference sequence). Trimming took off 0 bases at V and 6 bases at J, with 20 bases between the two ends. CDR3 DNA: TGTGCCTGGAGTGTTTATCGTCAGCGGGTGCGACCCGGGGAGCTGTTTTTT. Residues: CAWSVYRQRVRPGELFF.

The chain couples TRBV6-1 to TRBJ2-2; 9 bases match TRBD1. V lost 6 bases, J lost 1 base, and 3 bases stayed unmatched. The CDR3 covers 15 residues. Looked up from germline, CDR1 is MNHNS and CDR2 is SASEGT. CDR3 protein: CASRRTGVNTGELFF. The CDR3 nucleotides are TGTGCCAGCAGGCGGACAGGGGTGAACACCGGGGAGCTGTTTTTT.

This sequence joins TRBV19 and TRBJ1-4; D possibly corresponds to TRBD1 (5 bases). Germline lookup yields CDR1 LNHDA and CDR2 SQIVND (reference sequence). V was shortened by 5 bases and J by 12 bases, with 19 bases between the two germline ends. The CDR3 runs 14 residues. The CDR3 here is CASSGAGPLSELFF. The CDR3, as DNA: TGTGCCAGTAGTGGGGCGGGGCCTCTGAGCGAACTGTTTTTT.

The CDR3 region has the DNA TGTGCCAGCAGCTTGGGGGCCATACCGGAAGGGGCGCAGTATTTT. Translated: CASSLGAIPEGAQYF. The chain employs TRBV5-6 and TRBJ2-3; D may be TRBD1 (5 bases). Trimming pared 0 bases from V and 10 bases from J, leaving 18 bases between. The CDR3 is 15 residues long. CDR1 SGHDT and CDR2 YYEEEE come from the germline V gene.

The chain combines TRBV11-2 with TRBJ2-7, with 9 bases matching TRBD1. The J segment lost 7 bases and the V segment lost 4 bases, leaving 8 bases of the junction unmatched. Looked up from germline, CDR1 is SGHAT and CDR2 is FQNNGV. The length of the CDR3 is 14 residues. As DNA, the CDR3 is TGTGCCAGCAGCTGGGACAGGGCTGCGGGGGAGCAGTACTTC. This gives the protein CASSWDRAAGEQYF. Full variable domain (missing parts from reference TRBV11-2 and TRBJ2-7): EAGVAQSPRYKIIEKRQSVAFWCNPISGHATLYWYQQILGQGPKLLIQFQNNGVVDDSQLPKDRFSAERLKGVDSTLKIQPAKLEDSAVYLCASSWDRAAGEQYFGPGTRLTVT.

The V gene is TRBV7-8, the J gene TRBJ1-2; the D gene is possibly TRBD1 (5 bases). Germline CDR1 SGHVS, CDR2 FQNEAQ. The CDR3 totals 14 residues. V lost 5 bases to trimming and J lost 5 bases, with 15 bases between them. CDR3 loop: CASSPPTEPYGYTF. The CDR3 DNA follows: TGTGCCAGCAGCCCCCCGACAGAACCATATGGCTACACCTTC.

The J gene is TRBJ2-1, the V gene TRBV9; possibly TRBD1 for D (7 bases). V dropped 0 bases and J dropped 12 bases, with 16 bases sitting between them. CDR3 length: 14 residues. Germline CDR1 SGDLS, CDR2 YYNGEE. CDR3 protein: CASSVGGGGIVQFF. CDR3 nucleotides: TGTGCCAGCAGCGTAGGAGGGGGCGGGATAGTGCAGTTCTTC.

The rearrangement uses TRBV11-2 and TRBJ2-7, with D tentatively TRBD2 (7 bases). CDR1 and CDR2 (germline): SGHAT, FQNNGV. The CDR3 sequence is 15 residues long. With 2 bases removed from V and 7 bases from J, the gap between germline ends came to 18 bases. The chain's CDR3 is CASSLIGGADQEQYF. For the CDR3, the DNA is TGTGCCAGCAGCTTAATAGGGGGGGCTGATCAGGAGCAGTACTTC.

CDR3 sequence reads: CASRDRSSTDTQYF. As DNA, the CDR3 is TGTGCCAGTAGAGACAGATCTAGCACAGATACGCAGTATTTT. The J gene is TRBJ2-3, the V gene TRBV19, with D tentatively TRBD1 (5 bases). CDR3 size: 14 residues. V was shortened by 6 bases and J by 0 bases, with 10 bases between the two germline ends. The germline V gene encodes CDR1 LNHDA and CDR2 SQIVND (reference sequence). Looking up the rest from reference TRBV19 and TRBJ2-3 gives the full variable domain: DGGITQSPKYLFRKEGQNVTLSCEQNLNHDAMYWYRQDPGQGLRLIYYSQIVNDFQKGDIAEGYSVSREKKESFPLTVTSAQKNPTAFYLCASRDRSSTDTQYFGPGTRLTVL.

A few counts support this clone. CDR3 region: CASSTGTRPNSPLHF. CDR3 coding DNA: TGTGCCAGCAGCACCGGGACAAGGCCTAATTCACCCCTCCACTTT. V usage is TRBV6-5 and J usage is TRBJ1-6; D perhaps matches TRBD1 (6 bases). Trimming pared 6 bases from V and 6 bases from J, leaving 15 bases between. The CDR3 consists of 15 residues. Germline V CDR1 and CDR2: MNHEY, SVGAGI.

The rearrangement uses TRBV2 and TRBJ2-3, with a weak D call TRBD1 (5 bases). Germline CDR1 and CDR2: SNHLY and FYNNEI. Trimming took off 6 bases at V and 1 base at J, with 14 bases between the two ends. This CDR3 has 15 residues. The CDR3 bases are TGTGCCAGCAGCCCACAGGTTCCGGGCACAGATACGCAGTATTTT. Translated, it gives CASSPQVPGTDTQYF.